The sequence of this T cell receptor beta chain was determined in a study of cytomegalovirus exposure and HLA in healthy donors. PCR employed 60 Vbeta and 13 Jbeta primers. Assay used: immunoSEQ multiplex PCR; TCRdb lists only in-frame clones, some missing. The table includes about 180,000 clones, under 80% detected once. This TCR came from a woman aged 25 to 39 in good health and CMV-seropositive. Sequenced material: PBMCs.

CDR3: CARPGGYEKLFF. For the CDR3, the DNA is TGTGCCAGACCGGGGGGGTATGAAAAACTGTTTTTT. The rearrangement links TRBV18 to TRBJ1-4; D might be TRBD1 (5 bases). Trimming cost V 9 bases and J 6 bases, with 11 bases left between them. The germline V gene encodes CDR1 KGHSH and CDR2 LQKENI. The CDR3 is made up of 12 amino acids.